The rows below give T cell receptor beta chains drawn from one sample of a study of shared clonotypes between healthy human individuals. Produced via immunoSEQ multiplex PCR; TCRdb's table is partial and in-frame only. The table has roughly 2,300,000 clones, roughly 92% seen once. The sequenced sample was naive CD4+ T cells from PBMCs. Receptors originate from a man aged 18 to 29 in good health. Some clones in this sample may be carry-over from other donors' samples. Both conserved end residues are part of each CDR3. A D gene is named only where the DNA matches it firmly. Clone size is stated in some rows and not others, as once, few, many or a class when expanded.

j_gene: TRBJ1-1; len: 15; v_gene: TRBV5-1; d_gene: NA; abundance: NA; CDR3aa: CASSLVTVMNTEAFF; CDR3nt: TGCGCCAGCAGCTTGGTGACGGTCATGAACACTGAAGCTTTCTTT
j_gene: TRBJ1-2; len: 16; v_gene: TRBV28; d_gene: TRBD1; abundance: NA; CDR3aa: CASSPQPGQLDYGYTF; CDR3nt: TGTGCCAGCAGTCCTCAACCGGGACAGCTCGACTATGGCTACACCTTC
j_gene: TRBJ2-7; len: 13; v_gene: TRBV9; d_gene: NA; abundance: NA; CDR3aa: CASSPQTVSEQYF; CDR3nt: TGTGCCAGCAGCCCTCAGACCGTCTCCGAGCAGTACTTC
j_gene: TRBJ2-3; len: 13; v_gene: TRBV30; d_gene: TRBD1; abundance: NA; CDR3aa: CAWATGGTDTQYF; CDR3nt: TGTGCCTGGGCCACAGGGGGGACAGATACGCAGTATTTT
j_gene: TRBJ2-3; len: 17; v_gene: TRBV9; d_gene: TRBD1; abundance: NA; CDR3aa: CASSARRGQGATDTQYF; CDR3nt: TGTGCCAGCAGCGCAAGACGGGGACAGGGTGCCACAGATACGCAGTATTTT
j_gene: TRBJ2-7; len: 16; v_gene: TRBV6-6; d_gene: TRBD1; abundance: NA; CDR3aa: CASSYFGGTGRDEQYF; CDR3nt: TGTGCCAGCAGTTACTTTGGGGGGACAGGGAGGGACGAGCAGTACTTC
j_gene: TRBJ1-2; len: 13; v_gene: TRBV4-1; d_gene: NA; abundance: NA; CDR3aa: CASSQEGAWGYTF; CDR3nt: TGCGCCAGCAGCCAAGAAGGCGCATGGGGCTACACCTTC
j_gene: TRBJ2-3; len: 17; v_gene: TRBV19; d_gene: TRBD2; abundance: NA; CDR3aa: CASSTQVREWFPDTQYF; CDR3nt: TGTGCCAGTAGTACTCAGGTGCGGGAGTGGTTCCCAGATACGCAGTATTTT
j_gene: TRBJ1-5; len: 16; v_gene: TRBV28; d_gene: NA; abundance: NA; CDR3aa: CASSFNKREAGQPQHF; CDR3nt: TGTGCCAGCAGTTTTAATAAAAGGGAAGCGGGACAGCCCCAGCATTTT
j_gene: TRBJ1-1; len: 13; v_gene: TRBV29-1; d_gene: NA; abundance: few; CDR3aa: CSVGEQPNTEAFF; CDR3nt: TGCAGCGTTGGGGAACAACCCAACACTGAAGCTTTCTTT
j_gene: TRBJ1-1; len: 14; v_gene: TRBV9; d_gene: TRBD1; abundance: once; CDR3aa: CASSVGQLNTEAFF; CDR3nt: TGTGCCAGCAGCGTGGGACAGCTGAACACTGAAGCTTTCTTT
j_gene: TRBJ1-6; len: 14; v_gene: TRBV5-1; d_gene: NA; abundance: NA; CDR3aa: CASSLKGPGSPLHF; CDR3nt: TGCGCCAGCAGCTTGAAGGGGCCAGGTTCACCCCTCCACTTT